The present T cell receptor (beta chain) was sequenced within a study of cytomegalovirus exposure and HLA in healthy donors. Across the whole study: Most genotyped donors, 81% of about 360, had Caucasian-associated genetic ancestry.

Whole-study findings and limits: A cluster of highly shared sequence variants was likely a sequencing artifact. V- and J-gene trimming in TCR beta was tied to a missense DCLRE1C variant by an analysis performed later. TCR beta chains numbering more than 150 were designated cytomegalovirus-associated.

Regarding this clone: Antigen specificity is unknown.

Amplification used 60 Vbeta primers and 13 Jbeta primers. Assay used: immunoSEQ multiplex PCR; TCRdb lists only in-frame clones, some missing. This sample has about 25,000 clones, with 75% to 85% found just once. The CDR3 is made up of 16 amino acids. From germline, CDR1 is SGHVS and CDR2 FQNEAQ. V lost 5 bases to trimming and J lost 4 bases; unmatched junction nucleotides: 11. Sequencing used PBMCs. The clonotype comes from a male donor in good health and CMV-seronegative. V is TRBV7-8 and J is TRBJ2-1, with TRBD1 identical over 7 bases. The CDR3 sequence: CASSTRQGSLYNEQFF. DNA for the CDR3: TGTGCCAGCAGCACCCGACAGGGATCCTTATACAATGAGCAGTTCTTC.